This is a list of T cell receptor beta chains from one sample in a study of T-cell reconstitution after alpha-beta-depleted transplantation in children. Using its own MiXCR run on the PCR reads, TCRdb lists one record per CDR3 protein. The sample gives around 64,000 distinct CDR3 sequences, roughly a tenth of which show up once; roughly 13% is in the top ten. Specimen: PBMCs, collected before TCRalphabeta/CD19-depleted stem cell transplant. These receptors came from a boy under 18 with acute myeloid leukemia, due to receive a stem cell transplant. Each CDR3 is given with its conserved first and last residue. Each record gives: clone size, J gene, V gene, CDR3 protein. The size of a clone is reported for some rows only, either as once, few or many, or as a class for expanded clones.

size: many
J: TRBJ2-7
V: TRBV7-9
CDR3: CASSSRLAGPYEQYF

size: many
J: TRBJ2-7
V: TRBV7-3
CDR3: CASSLNPGTREEQYF

size: many
J: TRBJ2-1
V: TRBV5-1
CDR3: CASSWTSGMSYNEQFF

size: many
J: TRBJ1-1
V: TRBV4-3
CDR3: CASSQDPDRVSRAFF

size: many
J: TRBJ2-7
V: TRBV12-3/TRBV12-4
CDR3: CASSPGLAGDNEQYF

size: many
J: TRBJ1-3
V: TRBV7-9
CDR3: CASSLVVGNSGNTIYF

size: many
J: TRBJ1-5
V: TRBV4-1
CDR3: CASSQEAQGPVSHQPQHF

size: many
J: TRBJ2-1
V: TRBV12-3/TRBV12-4
CDR3: CASSSGTSANEQFF

size: many
J: TRBJ2-7
V: TRBV7-2
CDR3: CASSLLGGRDLSYEQYF

size: NA
J: TRBJ2-3
V: TRBV3-1
CDR3: CASSQVGAGRADTQYF

size: many
J: TRBJ2-7
V: TRBV10-3
CDR3: CASAGLYEQYF

size: NA
J: TRBJ2-5
V: TRBV20-1
CDR3: CSARDLRGLWAEKNPQETQYF

size: many
J: TRBJ2-5
V: TRBV4-1
CDR3: CASSLGARETQYF

size: NA
J: TRBJ2-5
V: TRBV3-1
CDR3: CASSQSGTDGTQYF

size: many
J: TRBJ1-2
V: TRBV27
CDR3: CASSLSDRGYGYTF

size: many
J: TRBJ2-1
V: TRBV3-1
CDR3: CASSRDIGSYNEQFF

size: many
J: TRBJ1-5
V: TRBV20-1
CDR3: CSAGTGGFNQPQHF

size: NA
J: TRBJ2-5
V: TRBV7-2
CDR3: CASSPGVSFGTQYF

size: NA
J: TRBJ2-3
V: TRBV5-1
CDR3: CASSALAGGPSSAPDTQYF

size: many
J: TRBJ2-3
V: TRBV20-1
CDR3: CSAHSAGGADTQYF

size: many
J: TRBJ1-2
V: TRBV20-1
CDR3: CSASHSLNRGADGYTF

size: many
J: TRBJ1-1
V: TRBV6-1
CDR3: CASSKIKADTEAFF

size: many
J: TRBJ2-1
V: TRBV4-3
CDR3: CASSFDPAGTGSYNEQFF

size: NA
J: TRBJ1-4
V: TRBV15
CDR3: CATSSGGSSEKLFF

size: many
J: TRBJ2-7
V: TRBV4-3
CDR3: CASSQDWSGQGTYEQYF

size: many
J: TRBJ2-3
V: TRBV7-9
CDR3: CASRTRLGQGTDTQYF

size: many
J: TRBJ2-3
V: TRBV6-2/TRBV6-3
CDR3: CASRSAGSADTQYF

size: NA
J: TRBJ2-1
V: TRBV3-1
CDR3: CASSQEWGGLPYNEQFF

size: many
J: TRBJ1-5
V: TRBV5-6
CDR3: CASSFLTGNQPQHF

size: many
J: TRBJ1-6
V: TRBV12-3/TRBV12-4
CDR3: CASSGITLMEPLHF

size: many
J: TRBJ2-7
V: TRBV10-3
CDR3: CASWDRGYEQYF

size: many
J: TRBJ2-1
V: TRBV5-6
CDR3: CASSFKSGVSSYNEQFF

size: many
J: TRBJ2-3
V: TRBV5-1
CDR3: CASSLQVGGSTDTQYF

size: many
J: TRBJ1-2
V: TRBV5-6
CDR3: CASSYVMGYTF

size: NA
J: TRBJ2-3
V: TRBV18
CDR3: CASSPISGTRVLDTQYF

size: few
J: TRBJ2-3
V: TRBV20-1
CDR3: CSASKRGAPDTQYF

size: many
J: TRBJ2-3
V: TRBV20-1
CDR3: CRVPTRAPGVSTDTQYF

size: many
J: TRBJ2-2
V: TRBV7-8
CDR3: CASSLRQGAPGELFF

size: NA
J: TRBJ1-4
V: TRBV23-1
CDR3: CASSQIRLLGEKLFF